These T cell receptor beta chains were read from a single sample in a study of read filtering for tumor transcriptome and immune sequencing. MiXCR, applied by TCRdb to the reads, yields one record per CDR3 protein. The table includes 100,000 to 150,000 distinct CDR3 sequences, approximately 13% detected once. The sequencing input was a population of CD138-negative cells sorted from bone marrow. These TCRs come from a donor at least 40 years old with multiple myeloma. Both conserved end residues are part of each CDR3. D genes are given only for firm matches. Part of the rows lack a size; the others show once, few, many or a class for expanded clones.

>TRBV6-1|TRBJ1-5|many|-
CASSGIRGLSQPQHF
TGTGCCAGCAGTGGAATCAGAGGGTTGAGTCAGCCCCAGCATTTT
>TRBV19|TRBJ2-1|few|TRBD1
CASSRTGESNNEQFF
TGTGCCAGTAGTAGGACAGGGGAGTCGAACAATGAGCAGTTCTTC
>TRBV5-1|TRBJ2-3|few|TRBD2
CASSAGLAGVATDTQYF
TGCGCCAGCAGCGCGGGACTAGCGGGGGTGGCGACAGATACGCAGTATTTT
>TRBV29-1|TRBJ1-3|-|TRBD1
CSVEDPGDSSGNTIYF
TGCAGCGTTGAAGATCCAGGGGACAGCTCTGGAAACACCATATATTTT
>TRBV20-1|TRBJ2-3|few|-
CSASGDTDTQYF
TGCAGTGCTAGCGGGGACACAGATACGCAGTATTTT
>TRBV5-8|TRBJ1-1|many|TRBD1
CASSLGQGTDIEAFF
TGTGCCAGCAGCTTGGGACAGGGAACAGACATTGAAGCTTTCTTT
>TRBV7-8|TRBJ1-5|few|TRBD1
CASSITKDRGNQPQHF
TGTGCCAGCAGCATTACCAAGGACAGGGGTAATCAGCCCCAGCATTTT
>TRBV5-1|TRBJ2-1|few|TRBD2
CASSLPSGGTSYNEQFF
TGCGCCAGCAGCTTGCCTAGCGGGGGAACTTCCTACAATGAGCAGTTCTTC
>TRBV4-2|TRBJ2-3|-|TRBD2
CASSPEPASGRAADTQYF
TGTGCCAGCAGCCCAGAACCCGCTAGCGGGAGGGCCGCAGATACGCAGTATTTT
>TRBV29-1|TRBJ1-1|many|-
CSAGLRADTEAFF
TGCAGCGCCGGCCTGAGGGCAGACACTGAAGCTTTCTTT
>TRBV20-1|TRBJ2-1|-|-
CSASWGSDDGPFF
TGCAGTGCTAGCTGGGGGAGTGACGATGGGCCGTTCTTC
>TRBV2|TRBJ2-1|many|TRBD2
CASSARTSGVVGSEQFF
TGTGCCAGCAGTGCAAGGACTAGCGGGGTCGTGGGAAGTGAGCAGTTCTTC
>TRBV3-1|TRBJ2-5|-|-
CASSQYVGLETQYF
TGTGCCAGCAGCCAGTACGTGGGTTTGGAGACCCAGTACTTC
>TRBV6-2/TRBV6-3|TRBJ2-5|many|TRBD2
CASSYSTSDGKTQYF
TGTGCCAGCAGTTACTCGACTAGCGATGGGAAGACCCAGTACTTC
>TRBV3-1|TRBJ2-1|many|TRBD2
CASSQDRGSSYNEQFF
TGTGCCAGCAGCCAAGATCGCGGGAGTTCCTACAATGAGCAGTTCTTC
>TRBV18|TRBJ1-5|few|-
CASSDGTDDSNQPQHF
TGTGCCAGCTCAGACGGGACGGATGATAGCAATCAGCCCCAGCATTTT
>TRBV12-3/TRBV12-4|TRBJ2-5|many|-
CASSPQSRGVETQYF
TGTGCCAGCAGTCCCCAGAGTCGCGGCGTGGAGACCCAGTACTTC
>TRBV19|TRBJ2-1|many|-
CASSIGGRFLYNEQFF
TGTGCCAGTAGTATAGGTGGGCGATTTCTTTACAATGAGCAGTTCTTC
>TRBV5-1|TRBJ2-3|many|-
CASSLGRASDTQYF
TGCGCCAGCAGCTTGGGCCGGGCGTCGGATACGCAGTATTTT
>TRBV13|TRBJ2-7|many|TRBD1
CASSPFRGSSEQYF
TGTGCCAGCAGCCCCTTCAGGGGGTCGAGCGAGCAGTACTTC
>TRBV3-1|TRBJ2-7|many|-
CASSQVFGRFYEQYF
TGTGCCAGCAGCCAAGTCTTCGGGAGATTCTACGAGCAGTACTTC
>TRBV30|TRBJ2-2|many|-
CAWSDSRGELFF
TGTGCCTGGTCTGATTCCAGGGGGGAGCTGTTTTTT